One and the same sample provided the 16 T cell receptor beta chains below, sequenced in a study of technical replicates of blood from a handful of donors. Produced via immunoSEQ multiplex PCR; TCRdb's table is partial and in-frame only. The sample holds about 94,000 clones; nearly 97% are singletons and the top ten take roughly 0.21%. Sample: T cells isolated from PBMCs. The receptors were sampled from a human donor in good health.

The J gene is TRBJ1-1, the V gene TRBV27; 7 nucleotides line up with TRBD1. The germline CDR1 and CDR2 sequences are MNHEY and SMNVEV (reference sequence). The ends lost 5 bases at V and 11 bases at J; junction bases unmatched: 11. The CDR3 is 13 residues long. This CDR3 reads CASSPRTGSRAFF. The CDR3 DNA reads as TGTGCCAGCAGTCCTCGGACAGGCTCGAGGGCTTTCTTT.

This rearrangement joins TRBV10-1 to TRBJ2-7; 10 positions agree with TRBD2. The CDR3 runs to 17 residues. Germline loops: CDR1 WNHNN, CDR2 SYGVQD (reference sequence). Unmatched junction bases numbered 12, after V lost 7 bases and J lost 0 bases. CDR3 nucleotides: TGCGCCAGCACTTTAGCGGGAGGCCGCCAACACTCCTACGAGCAGTACTTC. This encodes CASTLAGGRQHSYEQYF.

The CDR3 DNA reads TGTGCCAGCAGCTCGCCCCGGGACAGGGGGCAACCTAACTATGGCTACACCTTC. Protein product: CASSSPRDRGQPNYGYTF. J is TRBJ1-2 and V is TRBV7-9; 12 bases align to TRBD1. CDR1 is SEHNR, CDR2 FQNEAQ, per germline (reference sequence). CDR3 length: 18 amino acids. After removal of 4 bases from V and 0 bases from J, the junction contained 9 bases not matched to a gene.

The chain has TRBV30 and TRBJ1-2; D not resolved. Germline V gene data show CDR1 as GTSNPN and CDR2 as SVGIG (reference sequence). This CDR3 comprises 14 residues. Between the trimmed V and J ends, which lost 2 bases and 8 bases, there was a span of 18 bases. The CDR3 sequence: CAWSPTYHPSGYTF. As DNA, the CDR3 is TGTGCCTGGAGTCCCACTTACCACCCTTCGGGCTACACCTTC.

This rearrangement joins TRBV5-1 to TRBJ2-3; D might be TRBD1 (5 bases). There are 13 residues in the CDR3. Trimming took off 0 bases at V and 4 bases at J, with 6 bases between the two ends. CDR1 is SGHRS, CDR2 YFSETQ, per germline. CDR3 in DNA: TGCGCCAGCAGCTTGGGGGGCGCAGATACGCAGTATTTT. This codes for CASSLGGADTQYF. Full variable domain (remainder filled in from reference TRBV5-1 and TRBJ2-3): KAGVTQTPRYLIKTRGQQVTLSCSPISGHRSVSWYQQTPGQGLQFLFEYFSETQRNKGNFPGRFSGRQFSNSRSEMNVSTLELGDSALYLCASSLGGADTQYFGPGTRLTVL.

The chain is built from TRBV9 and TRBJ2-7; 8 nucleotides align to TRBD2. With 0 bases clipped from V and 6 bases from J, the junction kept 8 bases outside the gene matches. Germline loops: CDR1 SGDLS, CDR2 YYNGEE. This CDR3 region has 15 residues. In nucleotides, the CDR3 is TGTGCCAGCAGCGTAGCCGGGGGGGCCTTGGGCGAGCAGTACTTC. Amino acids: CASSVAGGALGEQYF.

The CDR3 loop is CASSPLPDRGYLNTEAFF. The DNA for the CDR3 is TGTGCCAGCTCACCACTGCCGGACAGGGGTTACCTGAACACTGAAGCTTTCTTT. V is TRBV18 and J is TRBJ1-1; TRBD1 agrees at 9 bases. Germline V gives CDR1 KGHSH, CDR2 LQKENI. CDR3 length: 18 residues. The V gene end was trimmed by 1 base and the J gene end by 0 bases; junction bases not matched to a gene: 9.

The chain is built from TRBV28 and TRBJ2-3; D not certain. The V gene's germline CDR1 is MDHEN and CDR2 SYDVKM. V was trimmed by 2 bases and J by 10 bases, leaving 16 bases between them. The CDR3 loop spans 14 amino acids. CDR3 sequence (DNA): TGTGCCAGCAGTTTAGACCCCGAACAGACGGCGCAGTATTTT. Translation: CASSLDPEQTAQYF. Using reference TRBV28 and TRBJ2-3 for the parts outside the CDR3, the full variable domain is DVKVTQSSRYLVKRTGEKVFLECVQDMDHENMFWYRQDPGLGLRLIYFSYDVKMKEKGDIPEGYSVSREKKERFSLILESASTNQTSMYLCASSLDPEQTAQYFGPGTRLTVL.

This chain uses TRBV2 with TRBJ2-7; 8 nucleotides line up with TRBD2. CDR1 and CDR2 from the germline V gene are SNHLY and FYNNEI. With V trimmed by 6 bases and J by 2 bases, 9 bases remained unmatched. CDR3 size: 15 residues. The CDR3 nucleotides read TGTGCCAGCAGGGGGGGTAGCGGGGTTACCTACGAGCAGTACTTC. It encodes CASRGGSGVTYEQYF.

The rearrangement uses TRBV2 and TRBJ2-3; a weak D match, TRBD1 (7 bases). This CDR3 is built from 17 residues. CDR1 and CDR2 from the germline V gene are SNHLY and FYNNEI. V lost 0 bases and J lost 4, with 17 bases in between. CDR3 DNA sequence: TGTGCCAGCAGTGAAGCGCTTCAGGGGGGCCTATCAGATACGCAGTATTTT. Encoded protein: CASSEALQGGLSDTQYF.

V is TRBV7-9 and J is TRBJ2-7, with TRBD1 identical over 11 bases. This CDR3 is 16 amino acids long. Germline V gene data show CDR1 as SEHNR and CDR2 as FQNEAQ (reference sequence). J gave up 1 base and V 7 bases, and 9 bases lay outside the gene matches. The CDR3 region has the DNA TGTGCCAGCATAGGACAGGGGGCTATCTTTTCCTACGAGCAGTACTTC. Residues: CASIGQGAIFSYEQYF.

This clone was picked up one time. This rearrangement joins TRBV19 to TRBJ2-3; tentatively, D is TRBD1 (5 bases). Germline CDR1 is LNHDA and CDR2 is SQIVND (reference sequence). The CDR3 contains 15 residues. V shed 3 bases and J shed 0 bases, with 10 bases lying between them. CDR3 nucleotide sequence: TGTGCCAGTAGTATCCCCCAGGGTAGCACAGATACGCAGTATTTT. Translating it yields CASSIPQGSTDTQYF.

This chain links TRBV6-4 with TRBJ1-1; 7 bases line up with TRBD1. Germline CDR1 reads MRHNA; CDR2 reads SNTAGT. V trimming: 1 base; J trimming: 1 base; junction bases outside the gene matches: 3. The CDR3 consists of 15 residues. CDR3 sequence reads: CASSDFSGGNTEAFF. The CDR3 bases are TGTGCCAGCAGTGACTTCTCAGGGGGGAACACTGAAGCTTTCTTT.

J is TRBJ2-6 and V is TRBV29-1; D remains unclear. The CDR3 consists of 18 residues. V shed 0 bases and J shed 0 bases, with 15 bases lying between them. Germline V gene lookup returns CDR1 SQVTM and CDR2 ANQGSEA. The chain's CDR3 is CSVEDWAQESSGANVLTF. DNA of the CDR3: TGCAGCGTTGAAGATTGGGCTCAAGAGTCCTCTGGGGCCAACGTCCTGACTTTC. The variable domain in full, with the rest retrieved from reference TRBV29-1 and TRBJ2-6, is SAVISQKPSRDICQRGTSLTIQCQVDSQVTMMFWYRQQPGQSLTLIATANQGSEATYESGFVIDKFPISRPNLTFSTLTVSNMSPEDSSIYLCSVEDWAQESSGANVLTFGAGSRLTVL.

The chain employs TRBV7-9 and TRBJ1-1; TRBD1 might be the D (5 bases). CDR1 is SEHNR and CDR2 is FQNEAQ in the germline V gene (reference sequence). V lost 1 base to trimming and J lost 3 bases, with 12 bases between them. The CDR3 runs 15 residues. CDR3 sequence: CASSLDGAGYTEAFF. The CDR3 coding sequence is TGTGCCAGCAGCTTAGATGGGGCGGGGTACACTGAAGCTTTCTTT.

The CDR3 here is CASHGRNHEKLFF. In nucleotides, the CDR3 is TGTGCCAGCCACGGGAGAAACCATGAAAAACTGTTTTTT. The chain recombines TRBV19 with TRBJ1-4, with D unclear. V lost 9 bases and J lost 6, with 14 bases in between. The CDR3 is 13 amino acids. Germline values: CDR1 LNHDA, CDR2 SQIVND (reference sequence).